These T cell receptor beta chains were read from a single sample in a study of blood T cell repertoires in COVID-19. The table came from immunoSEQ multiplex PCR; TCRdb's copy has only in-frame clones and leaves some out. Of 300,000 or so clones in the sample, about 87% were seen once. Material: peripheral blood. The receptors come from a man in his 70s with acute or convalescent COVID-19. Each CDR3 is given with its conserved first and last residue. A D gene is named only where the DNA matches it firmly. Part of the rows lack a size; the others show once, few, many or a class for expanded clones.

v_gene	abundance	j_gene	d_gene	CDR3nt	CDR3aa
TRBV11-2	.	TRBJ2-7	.	TGTGCCAGCATCCAGGGCATGAGGAACGAGCAGTACTTC	CASIQGMRNEQYF
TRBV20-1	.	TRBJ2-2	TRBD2	TGCAGTGCTAGTATGGGACTAGTAAAAACCGGGGAGCTGTTTTTT	CSASMGLVKTGELFF
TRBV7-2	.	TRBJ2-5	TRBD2	TGTGCCAGCAGCCAACTTGGACTAGCGGGGGGGCGGCAAGAGACCCAGTACTTC	CASSQLGLAGGRQETQYF
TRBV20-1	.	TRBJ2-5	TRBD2	TGCAGTGCTAGTGCTAGCGGGGGGGCCACGACGACCCAGTACTTC	CSASASGGATTTQYF
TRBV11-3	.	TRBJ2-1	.	TGTGCCAGCAGCTTAGGGGCGAGAGGGGAGGATGAGCAGTTCTTC	CASSLGARGEDEQFF
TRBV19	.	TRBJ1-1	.	TGTGCCAGTAAACAATATGACTGGGGGCAAGATACTGAAGCTTTCTTT	CASKQYDWGQDTEAFF
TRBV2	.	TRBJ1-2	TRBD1	TGTGCCAGCCAGGACGGACAGGGGGCGACTTATGGCTACACCTTC	CASQDGQGATYGYTF
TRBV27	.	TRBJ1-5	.	TGTGCCAGCAGCACCCGGGACACTCAGCCCCAGCATTTT	CASSTRDTQPQHF
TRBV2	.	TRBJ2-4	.	TGTGCCAGCGGACTAGCCAAAAACATTCAGTACTTC	CASGLAKNIQYF
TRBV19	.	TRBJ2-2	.	TGTGCCAGTAGAGCAGGGGCGGGGGTTTTCAACACCGGGGAGCTGTTTTTT	CASRAGAGVFNTGELFF
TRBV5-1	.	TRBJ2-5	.	TGCGCCAGCTACATTTCCCGGGACAAGCTCCAAGAGACCCAGTACTTC	CASYISRDKLQETQYF
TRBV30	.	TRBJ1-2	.	TGTGCCTGGAGTCCACAGGTCTCTGGCTACACCTTC	CAWSPQVSGYTF
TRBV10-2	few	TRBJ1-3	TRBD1	TGCGCCAGCAATCCGACAGGGCTTAACTCTGGAAACACCATATATTTT	CASNPTGLNSGNTIYF
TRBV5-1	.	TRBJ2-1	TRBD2	TGCGCCAGCAGCTCCTCCGGGGGTAGCGGGCCTTCCTACAATGAGCAGTTCTTC	CASSSSGGSGPSYNEQFF
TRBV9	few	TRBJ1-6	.	TGTGCCAGCAGCGTAGAGGCAGGGGATTCACCCCTCCACTTT	CASSVEAGDSPLHF
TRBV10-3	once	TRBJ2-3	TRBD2	TGTGCCATCAGTGGGGGACTAGCGGGCACAGATACGCAGTATTTT	CAISGGLAGTDTQYF
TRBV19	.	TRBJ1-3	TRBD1	TGTGCCAGTAGTATCCAGGGGGACGGAAACACCATATATTTT	CASSIQGDGNTIYF
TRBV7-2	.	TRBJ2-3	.	TGTGCCAGCAGCCCTAACACAGATACGCAGTATTTT	CASSPNTDTQYF
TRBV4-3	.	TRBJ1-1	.	TGCGCCAGCAGCCAAGGGAAGGGGTGGTTCACTGAAGCTTTCTTT	CASSQGKGWFTEAFF
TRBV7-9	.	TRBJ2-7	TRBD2	TGTGCCAGCAGCTTAGTTAGCGGGAGGGAGGGCTCCTACGAGCAGTACTTC	CASSLVSGREGSYEQYF
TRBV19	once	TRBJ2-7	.	TGTGCCAGTAGTCCCCAAGCGGGCGACACCTACGAGCAGTACTTC	CASSPQAGDTYEQYF
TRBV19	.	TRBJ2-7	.	TGTGCCAGTAGTGCGGAGGGTCCGCCTGTTTACTTC	CASSAEGPPVYF
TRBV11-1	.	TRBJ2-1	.	TGTGCCAGCAGCTTATTTACGGGGAGCTCCTACAATGAGCAGTTCTTC	CASSLFTGSSYNEQFF
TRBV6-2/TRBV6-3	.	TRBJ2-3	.	TGTGCCAGCAGTTACCCTAGCACAGATACGCAGTATTTT	CASSYPSTDTQYF